This is a list of T cell receptor beta chains from one sample in a study of T cells in Graves' hyperthyroidism and ophthalmopathy. TCRdb itself ran the multiplex PCR reads through MiXCR, one entry per CDR3 protein. Here the sample spans 250,000 to 300,000 distinct CDR3 sequences, about 13% being singletons. Sequenced: blood. The source is a woman aged 40 to 50 with Graves' hyperthyroidism. The CDR3 runs from the conserved cysteine through the conserved F or W. Some rows mark clone size as missing; the rest say once, few, many or name a class of expanded clone.

j_gene	abundance	v_gene	CDR3aa
TRBJ2-3	many	TRBV7-8	CASSRPGGTDTQYF
TRBJ1-3	NA	TRBV2	CASSAHTSISGNTIYF
TRBJ2-7	NA	TRBV19	CASSLSTSGIYEQYF
TRBJ2-5	NA	TRBV14	CASSPRHRQETQYF
TRBJ2-1	many	TRBV3-1	CASTQLAGGPGEQFF
TRBJ2-5	many	TRBV3-1	CASSQVGLVETQYF
TRBJ2-3	many	TRBV11-3	CASSLTPDTQYF
TRBJ2-1	NA	TRBV28	CASSLLSPPEWANEQFF
TRBJ2-3	few	TRBV6-2/TRBV6-3	CASSYSTGGDTQYF
TRBJ2-7	NA	TRBV5-1	CASSFSPAGTNEQYF
TRBJ1-5	many	TRBV6-1	CASRTGTPSNQPQHF
TRBJ1-3	many	TRBV7-9	CASSLGGSWNTIYF
TRBJ1-5	many	TRBV7-9	CASSLGGSSQPQHF
TRBJ1-4	many	TRBV28	CASSVPQQGGEKLFF
TRBJ1-4	NA	TRBV12-3/TRBV12-4	CASSRDRGSPTNEKLFF
TRBJ2-5	few	TRBV6-2/TRBV6-3	CASSYSKGRETQYF
TRBJ2-1	many	TRBV28	CASSLVFNEQFF
TRBJ1-4	many	TRBV11-2	CASSFGTVGEKLFF
TRBJ1-2	many	TRBV27	CASSSSGTGGSLIRGYTF
TRBJ2-1	many	TRBV19	CASARVSYNEQFF